This is a list of T cell receptor beta chains from one sample in a study of blood T cell repertoires in COVID-19. Only in-frame clones appear in the TCRdb table, and some are missing; sequencing was by immunoSEQ multiplex PCR. In the table there are 200,000 to 250,000 clones, 70% to 90% of which are singletons. The sequenced sample was peripheral blood. The source is a woman aged 18-30 years who had recovered from COVID-19. CDR3s include the opening cysteine and the closing phenylalanine or tryptophan. A D gene is named only where the DNA matches it firmly. Size tells how often a clone was seen (once, few, many) or the class of an expanded clone, and some rows leave it out.

abundance	j_gene	d_gene	v_gene	CDR3nt	CDR3aa
.	TRBJ2-1	.	TRBV4-2	TGTGCCAGCAGCCAAGATGAGGGGACTCGACGGTACAATGAGCAGTTCTTC	CASSQDEGTRRYNEQFF
.	TRBJ1-5	.	TRBV7-2	TGTGCCAGCAGCCGGATCGGGGGTAGCAATCAGCCCCAGCATTTT	CASSRIGGSNQPQHF
.	TRBJ1-2	.	TRBV7-8	TGTGCCAGCAGTCACACAGGCTATGGCTACACCTTC	CASSHTGYGYTF
.	TRBJ2-7	.	TRBV7-9	TGTGCCAGCAGCTTAGAGTCACTAGCCAACGAGCAGTACTTC	CASSLESLANEQYF
.	TRBJ2-1	.	TRBV12-3/TRBV12-4	TGTGCCAGCAGTGCCCAGAGGGTCCATGAGCAGTTCTTC	CASSAQRVHEQFF
.	TRBJ1-1	TRBD1	TRBV7-9	TGTGCCAGCAGCTTAGCAACAGGGGGCTTAGGGAACACTGAAGCTTTCTTT	CASSLATGGLGNTEAFF
.	TRBJ1-1	.	TRBV19	TGTGCCAGTAGTACTTCGATCCCGGGGGACACTGAAGCTTTCTTT	CASSTSIPGDTEAFF
.	TRBJ1-6	TRBD1	TRBV5-8	TGTGCCAGCAGCCGACAGGGGGCCTCCTATAATTCACCCCTCCACTTT	CASSRQGASYNSPLHF
.	TRBJ2-3	.	TRBV11-1	TGTGCCAGCAGCTCCTACTATAGCACAGATACGCAGTATTTT	CASSSYYSTDTQYF
.	TRBJ2-7	TRBD1	TRBV7-9	TGTGCCAGCAGCTTAGCCGGGACAGGCGCCTCCTACGAGCAGTACTTC	CASSLAGTGASYEQYF
.	TRBJ2-5	TRBD2	TRBV6-2/TRBV6-3	TGTGCCAGCACCCCGGGGCTAGCGGACCAAGAGACCCAGTACTTC	CASTPGLADQETQYF
.	TRBJ1-1	.	TRBV6-6	TGTGCCAGCAGTTACTCGTCAGGGAAGAACACTGAAGCTTTCTTT	CASSYSSGKNTEAFF
.	TRBJ1-3	TRBD1	TRBV11-1	TGTGCCAGCAGCTTCGGGACAGGGTTTGATGGAAACACCATATATTTT	CASSFGTGFDGNTIYF
.	TRBJ1-1	.	TRBV12-3/TRBV12-4	TGTGCCACTCGCCGGGGGGATTGGACTGAAGCTTTCTTT	CATRRGDWTEAFF
few	TRBJ1-2	TRBD1	TRBV9	TGTGCCAGCAGCGGGACAGGCAGTAACTATGGCTACACCTTC	CASSGTGSNYGYTF
.	TRBJ2-1	.	TRBV11-2	TGTGCCAGCAGCTTTCAAGCGCTAAGCTCCTACAATGAGCAGTTCTTC	CASSFQALSSYNEQFF
.	TRBJ2-2	TRBD2	TRBV6-5	TGTGCCAGCAGTCCCGGACTAGTTCGCACCGGGGAGCTGTTTTTT	CASSPGLVRTGELFF
.	TRBJ2-7	.	TRBV13	TGTGCCAGCAGCTTTGAGAGCGAGCAGTACTTC	CASSFESEQYF
many	TRBJ1-6	.	TRBV25-1	TGTGCCAGCAGTGCCGAGGCGCCAGCCACCCTCCACTTT	CASSAEAPATLHF
few	TRBJ2-7	TRBD1	TRBV7-3	TGTGCCAGCAGCCCGGGACAGGGATCGTCACCCGAGCAGTACTTC	CASSPGQGSSPEQYF
few	TRBJ2-7	.	TRBV7-8	TGTGCCAGCAGCTCCGTCAGGGTCTTCGAGCAGTACTTC	CASSSVRVFEQYF
.	TRBJ2-1	TRBD2	TRBV4-1	TGCGCCAGCAGCCAAACTAGCGGGAGGGTGTTTGAGCAGTTCTTC	CASSQTSGRVFEQFF
many	TRBJ2-7	TRBD1	TRBV5-5	TGTGCCAGCAGCTGGACAGGGGAGGAGCAGTACTTC	CASSWTGEEQYF
.	TRBJ1-5	.	TRBV7-2	TGTGCCAGCAGCTTACAGGGGTCTAGTCAGCCCCAGCATTTT	CASSLQGSSQPQHF
few	TRBJ1-2	.	TRBV25-1	TGTGCCAGCAGTGAAGGGTTACCGCTTCAGGGGCTAGGCTACACCTTC	CASSEGLPLQGLGYTF
once	TRBJ1-1	TRBD1	TRBV19	TGTGCCAGTAGAGGACAGGGGGCCCCTGAAGCTTTCTTT	CASRGQGAPEAFF
.	TRBJ2-1	TRBD2	TRBV30	TGTGCCTGGACTAACGGGGCTAGCGGGAGAAAATGGTCCTACAATGAGCAGTTCTTC	CAWTNGASGRKWSYNEQFF